Included here is one TCR beta chain sequence, with context. This clone's antigen is unknown. The record has no base qualities; no much larger clone is one base away. This entry belongs to a study of cytomegalovirus exposure and HLA in healthy donors (dated by TCRdb to about 2017). With regard to the full study: According to an earlier analysis of around 600 of the donors, about 170 million T cells yielded 90 million to 140 million unique TCR beta sequences and approximately 300 Gb of sequence data. Among some 400 genotyped donors of the cohort, an average of approximately 240,000 unique TCR beta nucleotide sequences was sequenced per donor, of which 15% to 20% were non-productive. Donor age, sex, ethnicity and CMV serostatus were compiled together with the repertoire data. All discovery cohort repertoires had been generated using a single sequencing platform. Typing coverage differed by locus: A, B, C, DRB1 and DQB1 were typed in roughly 629-640 donors, DQA1 in 500 to 550, DPA1 in approximately 600, and DPB1 in approximately 450. A later analysis re-analyzed previously published TCR beta repertoires from 666 donors and added high-resolution HLA genotyping to study TCR occurrence patterns. About five DR-DQ haplotypes were handled as single units for association and clustering because linkage in the cohort was strong. The study aimed to test whether signatures of past pathogen exposure could be identified by cataloging public T cell receptors. To predict cytomegalovirus infection status, the study combined high-throughput TCR immunosequencing, statistical association of individual TCRs with disease status, and machine learning. Along with the roughly 670-subject first cohort, a separate validation cohort of about 110 different subjects was used. Around 320 gigabases of sequencing data and tens of millions of unique TCR sequences were included in an early release covering around 600 HLA-typed donors. An earlier analysis of around 540 of the donors applied high-throughput TCR beta sequencing to assess whether each TCR beta V gene segment acted as functional or pseudogenic. HLA typing covered class I and class II loci at four-digit resolution. Of the approximately 400 genotyped donors, around 81% fell in the genetic ancestry cluster associated with self-reported Caucasian donors. In a later genetic analysis, genome-wide SNP genotypes for 398 of the 666 donors were used, and that subset was treated as a discovery cohort. The T cell repertoires of several hundred subjects were profiled by immunosequencing and related to cytomegalovirus serostatus. Rather than drawing on any new phenotypic data, the later analysis identified candidate immune exposures from TCR beta sequences and the way those sequences occurred across donors. The paper as a whole reports these results and caveats: Compared with the roughly 670-donor mean, donors in an Asian-associated ancestry cluster had fewer N-insertions in productive TCRs, according to a later genetic analysis. Because counts were too low, around 17 rarely observed V segments, including chromosome 9 orphons, were left out of the earlier analysis of some 600 of the donors. A later analysis found that HLA-associated TCR beta chains were more clonally expanded and had lower generation probabilities than equally common non-associated chains. The study listed approximately 150 TCR beta chains as associated with cytomegalovirus. The presence/absence analyses assumed that sequencing depth was roughly uniform across donors, and that assumption may not be true. A further reported finding was that TCR beta sequences accurately predicted the HLA-A and HLA-B alleles for most subjects in the first cohort. Linkage disequilibrium might explain the correlated functional status among segregating V segments, but an unknown experimental factor could not be ruled out. The cohort was sequenced for TCR beta chains only, and without alpha or paired-chain data the features that could be detected were limited. In a later genetic analysis, a missense DCLRE1C variant was associated with V-gene and J-gene trimming of TCR beta chains, and the association was replicated in an independent cohort. According to a later analysis, TCR association rates differed among HLA loci, with DRB1 alleles showing the most associated TCRs and HLA-C alleles showing the fewest. The classifier was reported to diagnose cytomegalovirus status with high specificity and sensitivity in both the original cohort and the validation cohort. Because some donors lacked HLA typing at each locus, the association tests relied only on the typed subset. A later analysis found that most CMV-associated TCR beta chains appeared HLA-restricted, with HLA associations seemingly driven largely by CMV exposure. Assigning TCR associations to individual alleles was difficult when HLA alleles, especially DR and DQ, strongly co-occurred. In a later analysis, around 17,000 TCR beta sequences were associated with specific HLA alleles at a false discovery rate of 0.05. Most TCR sequences were seen in very few donors, while some public TCRs were found in many individuals. Immune exposure information for the cohort was limited to CMV serostatus. In vitro tests confirmed that a few of the cytomegalovirus-associated TCR beta chains recognize cytomegalovirus antigens. The authors suggested that the approach could potentially be generalized to other disease states and immunological phenotypes. A group of highly shared sequence variants was considered likely to be a technical artifact of the sequencing pipeline. Broadly in line with IMGT annotations, most TCR beta V segments showed up in productive rearrangements about 87% or about 30% of the time in an earlier analysis of 450 to 750 of the donors. In a later analysis, several top co-occurrence clusters were reported to appear linked to parvovirus B19, influenza, CMV and Epstein-Barr virus. Some IMGT-functional V segments, including TRBV6-2 and TRBV6-3, could not be distinguished by the 87-base-pair reads and were therefore excluded.

From the cysteine through the phenylalanine, the CDR3 covers 11 amino acids. The sequence is cut down to CDR3 DNA, 33 bases in frame from base 1. The V and J ends are trimmed by 5 bases and 6 bases, leaving 9 bases between them. Via the germline V gene (reference sequence), CDR1 is DFQATT and CDR2 SNEGSKA. The cohort consisted of 650 to 850 healthy bone marrow donors. All cohort members were sampled while nominally healthy, although unrecorded immune exposures were likely present. The donor tested CMV seropositive, placing the donor among the approximately 290 seropositive members of the cohort. Each donor provided a peripheral blood sample, and peripheral blood mononuclear cells were used for TCR beta sequencing. Genomic DNA extraction from the blood cell samples was performed with the Qiagen DNeasy Blood Extraction Kit. Library preparation employed the immunoSEQ multiplex PCR assay. For the multiplex PCR, a mixture combining 60 forward primers for TCR Vbeta segments and 13 reverse primers for TCR Jbeta segments was used. The CDR3 region of rearranged TCR beta genes was amplified from genomic DNA with a multiplex PCR assay. Amplified TCR beta libraries were sequenced as 87-base-pair reads on the Illumina HiSeq System. The original pipeline was this. A later analysis tallied tens of millions of unique TCR beta chains across the 666 repertoires, and some 10 million of those chains were shared by two or more donors. To remove PCR and sequencing errors, raw reads were error-corrected and collapsed into unique sequences using a nearest-neighbor algorithm that merged closely related sequences. To assign V, D and J gene segments, CDR3 sequences were aligned to IMGT reference sequences. For a sequence to be retained, a match of at least six nucleotides was required to both a V gene segment and a J gene segment. A rearrangement was called productive if the CDR3 had no stop codons and remained in frame with V and J, and every other rearrangement was called non-productive. CDR3 was defined according to IMGT convention as the region running from the second conserved V-encoded cysteine to the conserved J-encoded phenylalanine. The earlier analysis of roughly 590 of the donors excluded sequences that lacked an unambiguous match to a single V gene segment. An earlier analysis of a few hundred of the donors classified V segments as functional when productive rearrangements were above 56.7% and as segregating when the standard deviation between donors was above 5%. A statistical classification framework was developed to diagnose cytomegalovirus status using the catalog of TCR beta chain sequences. In a later analysis, V and J genes were assigned by comparing TCR nucleotide sequences against IMGT/GENE-DB human TR gene sequences. The TCRdist pipeline was used in a later analysis to assign CDR3 sequences and most-parsimonious VDJ recombination scenarios. In a later analysis, each TCR beta chain was defined by its CDR3 amino acid sequence together with its V-gene family, and reads lacking a unique V-gene family were excluded. In a later analysis, around 600 highly shared, low-generation-probability nucleotide sequences were removed to address suspected cross-contamination and a sequencing artifact. For each public chain, a later analysis derived a clonal expansion index from normalized ranks of inferred template counts within each repertoire. Generation probabilities in a later analysis came from a VDJ recombination model fitted to out-of-frame rearrangements, and those results were checked against IGoR. A later analysis scored TCR-TCR, TCR-HLA and TCR-CMV co-occurrence with hypergeometric tests, applying a repertoire-size bias correction to TCR pairs. A later analysis estimated false discovery rates by permuting HLA or CMV assignments 20 times. In a later analysis, co-occurring TCRs were grouped using DBSCAN, with TCRdist sequence similarity added in when clustering inside HLA-allele-positive subsets. Repertoires with fewer than 30,000 or more than 120,000 public chains, plus five repertoires with anomalous nucleotide sharing, were excluded from co-occurrence clustering. This is the immuneACCESS table as TCRdb keeps it, with only in-frame sequences that have V and J called. A part of the clones is gone; compared with another copy, unresolved V genes explain less than half, and the rest is unexplained. V and J calls and clone size are given by that table; D and trimming were obtained from the DNA. In all, the sample holds roughly 140,000 clones, and 60% to 85% of those were seen once. The top ten constitute 6.7% of the sample.

The source of this sequence is a woman in her thirties or forties in good health and CMV-seropositive. This chain is built from TRBV20-1 and TRBJ2-3; no D gene call is confident. Sample: PBMCs. The CDR3 loop reads CSASMWDTQYF. The sequence in DNA is TGCAGTGCTTCTATGTGGGATACGCAGTATTTT.